This T cell receptor beta chain stems from a study of T cell repertoires in cytomegalovirus infection. Study at large: CMV infection together with matching HLA type was indicated by public TCR beta signatures.

General study points: The cumulative frequency of public TCR beta families distinguished individuals who carried CMV together with the relevant HLA.

TCRdb recomputed calls from the reads with MiXCR, one row per CDR3 protein. This sample has around 530,000 distinct CDR3 sequences; less than 30% occur once, and the top ten carry 13%. This clonotype was observed a few times. Its antigen is unknown. The sample comprised PBMCs. This sequence was found in a human donor in good health (CMV status not recorded). Some clones in this sample may be carry-over from other donors' samples.

The CDR3 DNA follows: TGCGCCAGCAGCTTGTCCCCTAGCGGGACGAGAACGGGGACCGGGGAGCTGTTTTTT. This translates into CASSLSPSGTRTGTGELFF. The chain links TRBV5-1 to TRBJ2-2, with 9 bases fitting TRBD2. With V trimmed by 1 base and J by 5 bases, 15 bases remained unmatched. Per germline, CDR1 SGHRS and CDR2 YFSETQ. The CDR3 totals 19 residues.